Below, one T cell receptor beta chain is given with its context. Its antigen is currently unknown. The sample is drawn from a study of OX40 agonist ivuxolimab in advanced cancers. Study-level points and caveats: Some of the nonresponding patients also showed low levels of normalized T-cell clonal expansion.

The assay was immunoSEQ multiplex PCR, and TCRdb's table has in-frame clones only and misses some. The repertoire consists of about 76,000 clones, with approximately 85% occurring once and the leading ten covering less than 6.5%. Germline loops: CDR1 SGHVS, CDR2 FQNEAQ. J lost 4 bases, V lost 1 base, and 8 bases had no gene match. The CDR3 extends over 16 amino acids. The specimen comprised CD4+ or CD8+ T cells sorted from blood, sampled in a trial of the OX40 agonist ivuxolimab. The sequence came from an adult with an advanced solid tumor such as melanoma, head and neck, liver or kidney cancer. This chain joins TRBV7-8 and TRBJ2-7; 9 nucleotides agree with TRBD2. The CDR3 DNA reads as TGTGCCAGCAGCTTAGTGGGGACTAGCATTTTATACGAGCAGTACTTC. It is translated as CASSLVGTSILYEQYF. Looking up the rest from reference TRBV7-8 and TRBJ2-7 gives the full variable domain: GAGVSQSPRYKVAKRGQDVALRCDPISGHVSLFWYQQALGQGPEFLTYFQNEAQLDKSGLPSDRFFAERPEGSVSTLKIQRTQQEDSAVYLCASSLVGTSILYEQYFGPGTRLTVT.